The 23 T cell receptor beta chains listed next were all sequenced from one sample in a study of beta chain features in type 1 diabetes. The authors reverse transcribed all of the isolated RNA, so sequencing captured expressed TCRB transcripts. Only in-frame clones appear in the TCRdb table, and some are missing; sequencing was by immunoSEQ multiplex PCR. Among a few hundred thousand clones listed, 9.5% to 13% were seen once. Sample: central memory CD4+ T cells from blood. All receptors come from a man younger than 35 in good health.

This clone was counted between two and nine times. The CDR3 protein is CASSRREAGANVLTF. CDR3 sequence (DNA): TGTGCCAGCAGCCGACGGGAGGCTGGGGCCAACGTCCTGACTTTC. The chain couples TRBV5-4 to TRBJ2-6, with 7 bases lining up with TRBD2. This CDR3 has 15 amino acids. V lost 4 bases, J lost 2 bases, and 3 bases stayed unmatched. In germline, CDR1 is SGHNT, CDR2 YYREEE (reference sequence).

This clone was counted between two and nine times. The V call is TRBV29-1, the J call TRBJ1-2; D perhaps matches TRBD1 (6 bases). The CDR3 extends over 13 amino acids. V was shortened by 7 bases and J by 0 bases, with 12 bases between the two germline ends. Germline CDR1 reads SQVTM; CDR2 reads ANQGSEA. Here the CDR3 reads CSATGRANYGYTF. CDR3 nucleotides: TGCAGCGCGACAGGCCGAGCTAACTATGGCTACACCTTC.

The V call is TRBV25-1, the J call TRBJ1-1; D call uncertain. The CDR3 is 13 residues long. Germline CDR1 and CDR2: MGHDK and SYGVNS. V lost 6 bases and J 3 bases, leaving 11 bases between the germline ends. The CDR3 spells CASRRGRDTEAFF. CDR3 nucleotides: TGTGCCAGCAGGAGAGGGAGGGACACTGAAGCTTTCTTT.

This chain's CDR3 is CASSFGVRMNTEAFF. CDR3 sequence (DNA): TGTGCCAGCAGCTTCGGGGTGAGGATGAACACTGAAGCTTTCTTT. The rearrangement joins TRBV7-9 to TRBJ1-1; no firm D call. The ends were cut back, 3 bases at V and 0 bases at J, with 11 bases in the middle. Per germline, CDR1 SEHNR and CDR2 FQNEAQ (reference sequence). CDR3 size: 15 residues.

This clone came up a few times. The chain links TRBV28 to TRBJ2-5; D may correspond to TRBD1 or TRBD2 (6 bases each). Looked up from germline, CDR1 is MDHEN and CDR2 is SYDVKM. This CDR3 contains 12 residues. V dropped 6 bases and J dropped 5 bases, with 10 bases sitting between them. CDR3 nucleotides: TGTGCCAGCAGACAGGGACTGGAGACCCAGTACTTC. Translated: CASRQGLETQYF. Variable domain in full (rest from reference TRBV28 and TRBJ2-5): DVKVTQSSRYLVKRTGEKVFLECVQDMDHENMFWYRQDPGLGLRLIYFSYDVKMKEKGDIPEGYSVSREKKERFSLILESASTNQTSMYLCASRQGLETQYFGPGTRLLVL.

The chain couples TRBV11-2 to TRBJ2-3; no reliable D call. V lost 4 bases, J lost 2 bases, and 7 bases lay in between. The CDR3 loop spans 13 amino acids. CDR1 is SGHAT, CDR2 FQNNGV, per germline. CDR3 protein: CASSSRTTDTQYF. The CDR3 nucleotides are TGTGCCAGCAGCTCAAGGACCACAGATACGCAGTATTTT.

This clone was seen more than once but under ten times. The chain uses TRBV30 and TRBJ2-7; possible D gene TRBD1, 5 bases. The CDR3 has 12 amino acids. V gave up 2 bases and J gave up 3 bases, with 8 bases separating them. Germline assignment: CDR1 GTSNPN and CDR2 SVGIG (reference sequence). DNA of the CDR3: TGTGCCTGGAGTCAGGGAATCTACGAGCAGTACTTC. Its protein is CAWSQGIYEQYF.

This chain links TRBV4-1 with TRBJ1-5; 7 positions match TRBD1. The germline CDR1 and CDR2 sequences are MGHRA and YSYEKL. V lost 0 bases, J lost 4 bases, and 6 bases stayed unmatched. This CDR3 region has 16 residues. The CDR3 DNA reads as TGCGCCAGCAGCCAAGATCCGGGACAGAGAAATCAGCCCCAGCATTTT. Encoded protein: CASSQDPGQRNQPQHF.

The chain couples TRBV4-2 to TRBJ2-7; D is possibly TRBD1 (5 bases). The length of the CDR3 is 15 residues. The V and J ends lost 1 base and 3 bases respectively, with 13 bases between them. Germline CDR1 is LGHNA and CDR2 is YNFKEQ. CDR3 sequence reads: CASSQGPGKGYEQYF. The CDR3 DNA reads TGTGCCAGCAGCCAAGGGCCAGGGAAAGGCTACGAGCAGTACTTC.

This clone has just a few counts. Possible read error: a much larger clone is one base away. The chain uses TRBV4-2 and TRBJ2-1; D remains ambiguous. Germline CDR1 is LGHNA and CDR2 is YNFKEQ. This CDR3 has 15 residues. Trimming left V 5 bases short and J 0 bases short, with 11 bases between. The CDR3 bases are TGTGCCAGCAGCTTACAGCCTCGCTCCTACAATGAGCAGTTCTTC. Translating gives CASSLQPRSYNEQFF.

The chain uses TRBV29-1 and TRBJ1-1; 7 bases are a match to TRBD1. This CDR3 has 12 residues. Germline CDR1 and CDR2: SQVTM and ANQGSEA. The DNA for the CDR3 is TGCAGGGCAGGGGGAATGAACACTGAAGCTTTCTTT. It yields the protein CRAGGMNTEAFF.

The rearrangement joins TRBV19 to TRBJ1-1; no clear D gene. The CDR3 has 16 residues. Trimming took 4 bases from V and 1 from J, leaving 16 bases between them. The germline V gene encodes CDR1 LNHDA and CDR2 SQIVND (reference sequence). DNA of the CDR3: TGTGCCAGTAGTAGTCCCCGAGCACAGAGGAACACTGAAGCTTTCTTT. Its translation: CASSSPRAQRNTEAFF.

This clone showed up just a few times. The V and J genes are TRBV4-1 and TRBJ2-5, with D possibly matching TRBD1 (6 bases). V lost 0 bases to trimming and J lost 2 bases, with 10 bases between them. Germline V lookup: CDR1 MGHRA, CDR2 YSYEKL. The CDR3 totals 15 residues. DNA of the CDR3: TGCGCCAGCAGCCAAGACGACAGGCCGCAAGAGACCCAGTACTTC. Protein: CASSQDDRPQETQYF.

This clone was detected many times. The J gene is TRBJ2-1, the V gene TRBV4-1; 11 nucleotides match TRBD2. Germline trimming cut 4 bases from V and 6 bases from J; bases unmatched to any gene: 8. Germline V gives CDR1 MGHRA, CDR2 YSYEKL. The CDR3 consists of 16 residues. This CDR3 is CASSLLGLAVGNEQFF. In nucleotides, the CDR3 is TGCGCCAGCAGCCTCTTGGGACTAGCGGTGGGCAATGAGCAGTTCTTC.

This clone has a count of ten or more. J is TRBJ2-7 and V is TRBV2, with 7 bases aligning to TRBD1. V shed 4 bases, J shed 6 bases, and the junction held 6 bases outside the gene matches. The length of the CDR3 is 13 residues. From germline, CDR1 is SNHLY and CDR2 FYNNEI. The CDR3 region has the DNA TGTGCCAGCAGTGCAGACAGGGCCCGCGAGCAGTACTTC. This sequence encodes CASSADRAREQYF.

This clone was observed a few times. The chain combines TRBV7-9 with TRBJ2-1, with D unresolved. CDR1 is SEHNR, CDR2 FQNEAQ, per germline (reference sequence). Trimming shortened V by 4 bases and J by 10 bases, and 11 bases separated the two germline ends. CDR3 length: 12 residues. The CDR3 sequence: CASSSSIGEQFF. CDR3 DNA: TGTGCCAGCAGCTCTTCGATTGGGGAGCAGTTCTTC.

This clone occurred a few times. This sequence joins TRBV7-9 and TRBJ2-3, with 7 bases aligning to TRBD2. CDR3 size: 14 residues. The germline CDR1 and CDR2 sequences are SEHNR and FQNEAQ (reference sequence). V trimming: 4 bases; J trimming: 0 bases; junction bases outside the gene matches: 1. The CDR3 nucleotides are TGTGCCAGCAGCTCTAGCGGAAGCACAGATACGCAGTATTTT. This translates into CASSSSGSTDTQYF.

A few counts support this clone. The rearrangement uses TRBV15 and TRBJ1-2, with TRBD1 matching over 7 bases. The CDR3 is 15 residues long. The germline gives CDR1 LNHNV, CDR2 YYDKDF (reference sequence). V lost 5 bases to trimming and J lost 4 bases; unmatched junction nucleotides: 10. The CDR3 is CATSAPGGSGYGYTF. CDR3 bases: TGTGCCACCAGCGCTCCAGGGGGTAGCGGCTATGGCTACACCTTC.

The table lists this clone with a few counts. The V call is TRBV14, the J call TRBJ2-1; 10 nucleotides agree with TRBD2. The CDR3 totals 18 residues. Per the germline V gene, CDR1 is SGHDN and CDR2 is FVKESK. The V and J ends lost 3 bases and 5 bases, in that order; junction bases with no gene match: 13. CDR3 protein: CASSQTGLAGEFDNEQFF. The CDR3 DNA sequence: TGTGCCAGCAGCCAGACAGGTCTAGCGGGAGAATTTGACAATGAGCAGTTCTTC.

This clone was seen a handful of times. It may be a read error: a sequence one base away is much more abundant. The sample has other DNA sequences that encode this CDR3 too. This chain connects TRBV14 to TRBJ1-2; D is perhaps TRBD1 (6 bases). This CDR3 is 13 amino acids long. With 3 bases removed from V and 2 bases from J, the gap between germline ends came to 7 bases. From germline, CDR1 is SGHDN and CDR2 FVKESK. The CDR3 nucleotides read TGTGCCAGCAGCCAGGGGGCGAACTATGGCTACACCTTC. This translates into CASSQGANYGYTF.

The chain is built from TRBV6-6 and TRBJ2-2; D ambiguous. The germline V and J ends were trimmed by 8 bases and 1 base, with 8 bases remaining between them. The length of the CDR3 is 13 residues. CDR1 and CDR2 from the germline V gene are MNHNY and SVGAGI (reference sequence). CDR3 in amino acids: CASGLLNTGELFF. CDR3 in DNA: TGTGCCAGCGGGCTCCTGAACACCGGGGAGCTGTTTTTT.

J is TRBJ2-1 and V is TRBV9, with D perhaps matching TRBD1 (6 bases). Trimming left V 0 bases short and J 9 bases short, with 16 bases between. The germline CDR1 and CDR2 sequences are SGDLS and YYNGEE. The CDR3 sequence is 15 residues long. CDR3 region: CASSVEGQGKTEQFF. The CDR3 DNA is TGTGCCAGCAGCGTAGAGGGGCAGGGGAAAACTGAGCAGTTCTTC.

The chain uses TRBV2 and TRBJ1-2; D is uncertain. CDR3 length: 14 residues. V shed 0 bases and J shed 3 bases, with 8 bases lying between them. CDR1 and CDR2 (germline): SNHLY, FYNNEI. CDR3 region: CASSEATAYYGYTF. DNA of the CDR3: TGTGCCAGCAGTGAAGCTACAGCCTACTATGGCTACACCTTC.